A selection of T cell receptor beta chains follows, all from one sample in a study of cytomegalovirus exposure and HLA in healthy donors. Sequencing used immunoSEQ multiplex PCR; TCRdb keeps in-frame clones, though not all of them. The sample lists about 160,000 clones, around 74% occurring once. The sample taken for sequencing was PBMCs. These receptors were taken from a female donor in good health and CMV-seronegative. CDR3s include the opening cysteine and the closing phenylalanine or tryptophan. A D gene is named only where the DNA matches it firmly. Clone size appears in some rows only: once, few, many, or a class for an expanded clone.

>TRBJ2-6|TRBV5-6|.|.
CASSLRTLFSGANVLTF
TGTGCCAGCAGCTTGAGGACATTGTTCTCTGGGGCCAACGTCCTGACTTTC
>TRBJ2-7|TRBV7-9|TRBD2|few
CASSSRAGGYEQYF
TGTGCCAGCAGCTCTAGAGCGGGGGGCTACGAGCAGTACTTC
>TRBJ2-1|TRBV5-1|TRBD1|.
CASSLADRTYNEQFF
TGCGCCAGCAGCTTGGCGGACAGGACATACAATGAGCAGTTCTTC
>TRBJ2-5|TRBV4-2|TRBD2|.
CASSLPQTSGGFETQYF
TGTGCCAGCAGCCTACCGCAGACTAGCGGGGGTTTCGAGACCCAGTACTTC
>TRBJ1-1|TRBV19|TRBD1|.
CASSPQSRDRGAEAFF
TGTGCCAGTAGTCCACAGTCCCGGGACAGGGGGGCTGAAGCTTTCTTT
>TRBJ1-4|TRBV11-2|TRBD1|.
CASSLGPRGPTNEKLFF
TGTGCCAGCAGCTTAGGTCCCAGGGGGCCTACTAATGAAAAACTGTTTTTT
>TRBJ1-1|TRBV11-3|TRBD1|.
CASSLQGDTEAFF
TGTGCCAGCAGCCTTCAGGGGGACACTGAAGCTTTCTTT
>TRBJ2-5|TRBV2|TRBD2|once
CASSEGLAGGQETQYF
TGTGCCAGCAGTGAGGGCCTAGCGGGGGGGCAAGAGACCCAGTACTTC
>TRBJ2-2|TRBV11-1|TRBD2|.
CASSGLGLAGGRVTGELFF
TGTGCCAGCAGCGGGCTGGGACTAGCGGGGGGGCGCGTCACCGGGGAGCTGTTTTTT
>TRBJ2-6|TRBV6-5|.|.
CASSYLSGANVLTF
TGTGCCAGCAGTTATCTCTCTGGGGCCAACGTCCTGACTTTC
>TRBJ2-7|TRBV5-4|.|.
CASSLGLSSYEQYF
TGTGCCAGTAGCCTTGGGCTGAGCTCCTACGAGCAGTACTTC
>TRBJ1-1|TRBV7-9|.|.
CASSRTGSEAFF
TGTGCCAGCAGTCGAACGGGATCTGAAGCTTTCTTT
>TRBJ2-1|TRBV6-1|TRBD2|.
CASSDGGGSYNEQFF
TGTGCCAGCAGTGACGGCGGGGGTTCCTACAATGAGCAGTTCTTC
>TRBJ2-5|TRBV29-1|.|.
CSVLASGETQYF
TGCAGCGTTCTGGCCAGCGGAGAGACCCAGTACTTC
>TRBJ1-2|TRBV6-6|TRBD1|.
CASSYQGDYGYTF
TGTGCCAGCAGTTACCAGGGGGACTATGGCTACACCTTC
>TRBJ1-1|TRBV27|.|.
CASSWGGDTEAFF
TGTGCCAGCAGCTGGGGGGGGGACACTGAAGCTTTCTTT